The 25 T cell receptor beta chains given below trace back to one sample, sequenced in a study of blood T cells in healthy people across ages. A second PCR, run for about 7 to 11 cycles, used a sample-barcoded 5' primer plus a J-beta primer mix. TCRdb recomputed calls from the 5' RACE reads with MiXCR, one row per CDR3 protein. The sample has roughly 500,000 distinct CDR3 sequences; approximately 27% are singletons. Sequenced: blood. Receptors were obtained from a woman in her 70s in good health.

In this sample, this clonotype turned up a few times. The V call is TRBV10-3, the J call TRBJ2-5; no clear D gene. The V end lost 2 bases, the J end lost 0 bases, and 10 bases lay between the germline ends. This CDR3 region has 15 residues. The germline V gene has CDR1 ENHRY and CDR2 SYGVKD. CDR3 amino acids: CAISEKKTNQETQYF. In nucleotides, the CDR3 is TGTGCCATCAGTGAGAAGAAAACGAACCAAGAGACCCAGTACTTC.

This clonotype appeared many times. This sequence joins TRBV7-9 and TRBJ2-1; 7 bases line up with TRBD1. The germline CDR1 and CDR2 sequences are SEHNR and FQNEAQ (reference sequence). The CDR3 is 14 amino acids. Germline trimming cut 6 bases from V and 4 bases from J; bases unmatched to any gene: 6. CDR3 nucleotide sequence: TGTGCCAGCAGTCGGGGACAGTCGTACAATGAGCAGTTCTTC. It specifies CASSRGQSYNEQFF.

This clonotype was observed a few times. The chain has TRBV12-3 or TRBV12-4 and TRBJ1-4, with D unresolved. The V and J ends lost 6 bases and 8 bases respectively, with 13 bases between them. The CDR3 is 13 amino acids. The CDR3 region is CASRDGPQEKLFF. The DNA for the CDR3 is TGTGCCAGCAGGGACGGTCCCCAGGAAAAACTGTTTTTT.

This chain connects TRBV3-1 to TRBJ2-5; the match to TRBD2 covers 11 bases. With the DNA end fitting TRBJ2-1 better, the J assignment may be wrong. This CDR3 contains 20 residues. CDR1 and CDR2 from the germline V gene are LGHDT and YNNKEL (reference sequence). CDR3 in DNA: TGTGCCAGCAGCCAAGATCTTGTACTAGCGGGGGCCTTCATAGGAGATGAGCAGTTCTTC. Residues: CASSQDLVLAGAFIGDEQFF.

The rearrangement joins TRBV5-1 to TRBJ1-4, with 7 bases fitting TRBD1. After removal of 4 bases from V and 2 bases from J, the junction contained 2 bases not matched to a gene. Germline-derived CDR1 and CDR2 are SGHRS and YFSETQ. The CDR3 spans 14 residues. The CDR3 here is CASSRDSTNEKLFF. The CDR3, as DNA: TGCGCCAGCAGCAGGGACAGTACTAATGAAAAACTGTTTTTT.

J is TRBJ2-3 and V is TRBV7-2; 10 positions match TRBD2. Losses at the gene ends were 5 bases for V and 5 bases for J; bases not matched to a gene: 7. Germline lookup yields CDR1 SGHTA and CDR2 FQGNSA. The CDR3 extends over 15 amino acids. The CDR3 DNA reads as TGTGCCAGCAGCCCAAAGCGGGGGGGCCAAGATACGCAGTATTTT. Translating gives CASSPKRGGQDTQYF.

This clonotype was detected ten times or more. The chain combines TRBV6-5 with TRBJ2-1; D is ambiguous. The CDR3 consists of 16 residues. V gave up 2 bases and J gave up 6 bases, with 17 bases separating them. CDR1 and CDR2 from the germline V gene are MNHEY and SVGAGI. The CDR3 sequence is CASSYGGPWLSNEQFF. The CDR3 DNA follows: TGTGCCAGCAGTTACGGTGGTCCGTGGCTAAGCAATGAGCAGTTCTTC.

This clonotype was seen more than once but under ten times. The V call is TRBV3-1, the J call TRBJ1-6; the D gene is possibly TRBD1 (6 bases). This CDR3 comprises 16 residues. CDR1 and CDR2 (germline): LGHDT, YNNKEL (reference sequence). V lost 4 bases and J lost 7, with 17 bases in between. The CDR3 is CASSLQGGLLNSPLHF. CDR3 bases: TGTGCCAGCAGCCTCCAAGGGGGGCTGTTGAATTCACCCCTCCACTTT. Full variable domain (missing parts from reference TRBV3-1 and TRBJ1-6): DTAVSQTPKYLVTQMGNDKSIKCEQNLGHDTMYWYKQDSKKFLKIMFSYNNKELIINETVPNRFSPKSPDKAHLNLHINSLELGDSAVYFCASSLQGGLLNSPLHFGNGTRLTVT.

The V and J genes are TRBV3-1 and TRBJ1-1; no clear D gene. Germline V gene data show CDR1 as LGHDT and CDR2 as YNNKEL (reference sequence). This CDR3 is built from 11 residues. With 3 bases removed from V and 6 bases from J, the gap between germline ends came to 5 bases. The CDR3, as DNA: TGTGCCAGCAGCCACGCAGCTGAAGCTTTCTTT. Protein sequence: CASSHAAEAFF.

This clonotype was seen a few times. It may be a read error: a sequence one base away is much more abundant. The chain uses TRBV7-2 and TRBJ2-4; D gene unclear. CDR1 and CDR2 from the germline V gene are SGHTA and FQGNSA. The CDR3 extends over 13 amino acids. V lost 11 bases and J lost 3, with 14 bases in between. CDR3 protein: CACSGLVKNIQYF. The CDR3 nucleotides are TGTGCCTGCTCTGGTCTGGTCAAAAACATTCAGTACTTC.

The V call is TRBV6-2 or TRBV6-3, the J call TRBJ2-5; TRBD2 is a possible D gene (5 bases). The germline CDR1 and CDR2 sequences are MNHEY and SVGEGT. The CDR3 spans 15 residues. Between the trimmed V and J ends, which lost 2 bases and 7 bases, there was a span of 17 bases. CDR3 sequence reads: CASSYPGILDGTQYF. Written as DNA, the CDR3 is TGTGCCAGCAGTTACCCCGGGATATTAGACGGGACCCAGTACTTC.

This clonotype came up many times. V usage is TRBV11-2 and J usage is TRBJ2-1, with D perhaps matching TRBD2 (5 bases). V lost 3 bases and J 7 bases, leaving 10 bases between the germline ends. Germline V gives CDR1 SGHAT, CDR2 FQNNGV. The CDR3 runs to 13 residues. Here the CDR3 DNA reads TGTGCCAGCAGCTTGGGGAGAAAAAATGAGCAGTTCTTC. Amino acids: CASSLGRKNEQFF.

This clonotype showed up just a few times. The chain employs TRBV5-5 and TRBJ2-1; D is unresolved. Trimming pared 5 bases from V and 7 bases from J, leaving 13 bases between. Germline V gene lookup returns CDR1 SGHKS and CDR2 YYEKEE (reference sequence). CDR3 length: 13 amino acids. The CDR3 here is CASRYGEPNEQFF. The CDR3, as DNA: TGTGCCAGCAGGTACGGAGAACCTAATGAGCAGTTCTTC.

In its sample, this clonotype was seen a few times. The rearrangement uses TRBV3-1 and TRBJ2-5; TRBD2 might be the D (6 bases). The assigned J gene may be wrong: the sequence end matches TRBJ2-1 better. The germline gives CDR1 LGHDT, CDR2 YNNKEL (reference sequence). The CDR3 has 17 amino acids. CDR3 nucleotide sequence: TGTGCCAGCAGCCAAGATAGTAGGGCGGGGTATTACAATGAGCAGTTCTTC. This encodes CASSQDSRAGYYNEQFF.

The J gene is TRBJ2-1, the V gene TRBV4-2; 9 bases line up with TRBD2. The length of the CDR3 is 16 residues. Germline CDR1 reads LGHNA; CDR2 reads YNFKEQ. The V gene end was trimmed by 4 bases and the J gene end by 3 bases; junction bases not matched to a gene: 7. CDR3 DNA: TGTGCCAGCAGCCTGAAGGCGGGGGGGATCTACAATGAGCAGTTCTTC. Translating it yields CASSLKAGGIYNEQFF.

The CDR3 protein is CATSDLQGEDGYTF. The CDR3 DNA follows: TGTGCCACCAGTGATTTGCAGGGCGAGGATGGCTACACCTTC. The chain combines TRBV24-1 with TRBJ1-2; D may be TRBD1 (5 bases). The CDR3 totals 14 residues. The germline V gene has CDR1 KGHDR and CDR2 SFDVKD. V lost 0 bases and J lost 6, with 10 bases in between.

The chain combines TRBV7-9 with TRBJ1-2; 7 nucleotides match TRBD1. The ends lost 4 bases at V and 2 bases at J; junction bases unmatched: 10. The V gene's germline CDR1 is SEHNR and CDR2 FQNEAQ (reference sequence). This CDR3 region has 16 residues. CDR3 residues: CASSSPEGAGNYGYTF. CDR3 nucleotides: TGTGCCAGCAGCTCCCCAGAGGGGGCGGGGAACTATGGCTACACCTTC. Full variable domain (outside the CDR3, taken from reference TRBV7-9 and TRBJ1-2): DTGVSQNPRHKITKRGQNVTFRCDPISEHNRLYWYRQTLGQGPEFLTYFQNEAQLEKSRLLSDRFSAERPKGSFSTLEIQRTEQGDSAMYLCASSSPEGAGNYGYTFGSGTRLTVV.

This sequence joins TRBV20-1 and TRBJ1-5; D is perhaps TRBD1 (6 bases). The CDR3 extends over 14 amino acids. Germline CDR1 DFQATT, CDR2 SNEGSKA (reference sequence). Between the trimmed V and J ends, which lost 5 bases and 7 bases, there was a span of 18 bases. As DNA, the CDR3 is TGCAGTGCTGGGGACCACAGGGCTGGACAGCCCCAGCATTTT. It is translated as CSAGDHRAGQPQHF.

This clonotype was counted only a few times. The genes are TRBV5-1 and TRBJ2-5, with TRBD2 identical over 7 bases. V shed 0 bases and J 7 bases; nucleotides not matched to a gene: 9. This CDR3 is built from 15 residues. Per germline, CDR1 SGHRS and CDR2 YFSETQ. CDR3 coding DNA: TGCGCCAGCAGCTTGGTCCCCCGGACTAGGGGGACCCAGTACTTC. It is translated as CASSLVPRTRGTQYF.

V usage is TRBV13 and J usage is TRBJ1-2; a weak D match, TRBD1 (5 bases). There are 15 residues in the CDR3. Germline lookup yields CDR1 PRHDT and CDR2 FYEKMQ (reference sequence). V was shortened by 0 bases and J by 3 bases, with 11 bases between the two germline ends. In DNA, the CDR3 is TGTGCCAGCAGCTTAGGCCTAAACAGGCACTATGGCTACACCTTC. Residues: CASSLGLNRHYGYTF.

This clonotype was seen a few times. The junction and the germline gene differ at one end; a read error may be behind it. This chain uses TRBV7-2 with TRBJ2-7; D remains unclear. The CDR3 consists of 12 residues. Germline CDR1 is SGHTA and CDR2 is FQGNSA. CDR3: CASSFTPYEQHF. The CDR3 bases are TGTGCCAGCAGCTTTACACCTTACGAGCAGCACTTC.

V and J are TRBV20-1 and TRBJ2-1; a weak D match, TRBD1 (5 bases). The last part of the DNA fits TRBJ2-7 better; the J call may be wrong. The CDR3 runs 15 residues. In germline, CDR1 is DFQATT, CDR2 SNEGSKA (reference sequence). CDR3 bases: TGCAGTGCTACTGGGGCGGACGGAGATTCCTACGAGCAGTACTTC. Translated: CSATGADGDSYEQYF.

In this sample, this clonotype turned up a few times. This chain joins TRBV6-1 and TRBJ2-1, with D perhaps matching TRBD1 or TRBD2 (6 bases each). Trimming cost V 1 base and J 3 bases, with 13 bases left between them. The germline CDR1 and CDR2 sequences are MNHNS and SASEGT. The CDR3 totals 16 residues. CDR3 sequence reads: CASSEEGGQSYNEQFF. The CDR3 DNA follows: TGTGCCAGCAGTGAAGAAGGGGGGCAGAGCTACAATGAGCAGTTCTTC.

This clonotype was recorded once. This sequence joins TRBV7-3 and TRBJ2-5, with 8 bases aligning to TRBD2. The assigned J gene may be wrong: the sequence end matches TRBJ2-1 better. Germline CDR1 SGHTA, CDR2 FQGTGA. This CDR3 contains 15 residues. CDR3 sequence reads: CASSLWSGGPSGQFF. Written as DNA, the CDR3 is TGTGCCAGCAGCTTATGGTCGGGAGGGCCTAGCGGGCAGTTCTTC.

This clonotype has only a few counts. This chain joins TRBV7-2 and TRBJ2-7; D unclear. Looked up from germline, CDR1 is SGHTA and CDR2 is FQGNSA. The CDR3 covers 12 residues. Trimming took off 4 bases at V and 2 bases at J, with 6 bases between the two ends. CDR3 nucleotide sequence: TGTGCCAGCAGCTCCTTTGCCTACGAGCAGTACTTC. Translation gives CASSSFAYEQYF.